This T cell receptor (beta chain) was retrieved from a study of control samples from healthy donors and cancer patients. TCRdb's table, derived via immunoSEQ multiplex PCR, lists solely in-frame clones and lacks some. The table shows some 150,000 clones, with about 93% occurring only once. The CDR3 consists of 16 residues. Trimming took 0 bases from V and 9 from J, leaving 18 bases between them. The germline V gene encodes CDR1 MDHEN and CDR2 SYDVKM. This clonotype originated in a man aged 45-65 years in good health. Sequencing input: blood. The chain carries TRBV28 and TRBJ2-1; D perhaps matches TRBD1 (6 bases). CDR3 DNA sequence: TGTGCCAGCAGTTTATGGTGGGACACCGCAATGCCTGAGCAGTTCTTC. It is translated as CASSLWWDTAMPEQFF.